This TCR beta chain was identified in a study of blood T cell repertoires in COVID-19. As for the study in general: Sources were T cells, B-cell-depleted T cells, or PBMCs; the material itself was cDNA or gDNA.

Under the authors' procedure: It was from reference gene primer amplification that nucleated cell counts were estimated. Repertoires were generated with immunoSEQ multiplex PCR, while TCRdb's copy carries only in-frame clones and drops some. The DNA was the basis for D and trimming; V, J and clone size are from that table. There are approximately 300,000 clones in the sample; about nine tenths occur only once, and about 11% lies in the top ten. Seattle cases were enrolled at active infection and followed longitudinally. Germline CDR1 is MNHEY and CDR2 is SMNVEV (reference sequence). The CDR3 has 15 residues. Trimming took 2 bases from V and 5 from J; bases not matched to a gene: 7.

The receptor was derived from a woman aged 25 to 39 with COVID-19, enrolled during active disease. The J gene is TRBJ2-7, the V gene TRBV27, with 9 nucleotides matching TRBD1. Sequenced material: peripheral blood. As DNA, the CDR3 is TGTGCCAGCAGTTTAGGGACAGGGCGCGAAGACGAGCAGTACTTC. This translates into CASSLGTGREDEQYF.